This entry lists 20 T cell receptor beta chains sequenced from one sample in a study of OX40 agonist ivuxolimab in advanced cancers. Library construction relied on the immunoSEQ multiplex PCR assay. TCRdb took this table from immuneACCESS and kept in-frame rearrangements with V and J called. Such tables lack part of the clones; where checked against another copy, unresolved V genes explain under half of the gap, and the rest is unexplained. This sample gives approximately 45,000 clones in total; around 90% of them show up just once. The top ten clonotypes cover around 18% of the sample. The sample was CD4+ or CD8+ T cells sorted from blood, taken in a trial of the OX40 agonist ivuxolimab. The receptor source for this set is an adult with an advanced solid tumor such as melanoma, head and neck, liver or kidney cancer.

This sequence joins TRBV28 and TRBJ1-5; D perhaps matches TRBD1 (5 bases). Trimming removed 2 bases at V and 4 bases at J, with 12 bases between. The germline V gene encodes CDR1 MDHEN and CDR2 SYDVKM. The CDR3 covers 15 residues. CDR3 sequence: CASSLRQGQNQPQHF. The CDR3 DNA is TGTGCCAGCAGTTTACGGCAGGGTCAAAATCAGCCCCAGCATTTT.

This clone was observed a single time. The rearrangement joins TRBV19 to TRBJ2-3, with 11 bases aligning to TRBD2. The length of the CDR3 is 15 residues. The germline CDR1 and CDR2 sequences are LNHDA and SQIVND (reference sequence). V lost 5 bases, J lost 6 bases, and 7 bases stayed unmatched. CDR3 residues: CASSVAGGPGDTQYF. The CDR3 DNA follows: TGTGCCAGTAGTGTAGCGGGGGGGCCAGGTGATACGCAGTATTTT.

This chain links TRBV4-1 with TRBJ1-2; 8 bases fit TRBD1. The CDR3 totals 13 residues. Germline lookup yields CDR1 MGHRA and CDR2 YSYEKL. V trimming: 5 bases; J trimming: 3 bases; junction bases outside the gene matches: 2. The CDR3 nucleotides are TGCGCCAGCAGCTCACAGGGGGACTATGGCTACACCTTC. This gives the protein CASSSQGDYGYTF.

The chain uses TRBV4-1 and TRBJ2-5; 10 nucleotides match TRBD2. This CDR3 has 15 amino acids. Looked up from germline, CDR1 is MGHRA and CDR2 is YSYEKL. V dropped 5 bases and J dropped 1; count of bases not matched to a gene: 4. The CDR3 DNA sequence: TGCGCCAGCAGCAATCTAGCGGGGGCCCAAGAGACCCAGTACTTC. As protein: CASSNLAGAQETQYF.

The sample holds a few counts of this clone. This CDR3 reads CSLEGAAFF. As DNA, the CDR3 is TGCAGTTTGGAGGGGGCGGCTTTCTTT. The genes are TRBV20-1 and TRBJ1-1, with TRBD1 matching over 7 bases. The CDR3 has 9 amino acids. Germline V CDR1 and CDR2: DFQATT, SNEGSKA (reference sequence). V lost 8 bases and J lost 11; bases outside the gene matches: 5.

This clone was counted a single time. The chain employs TRBV15 and TRBJ2-5; 7 bases match TRBD2. V dropped 0 bases and J dropped 2; count of bases not matched to a gene: 12. The CDR3 is 18 amino acids. Germline assignment: CDR1 LNHNV and CDR2 YYDKDF (reference sequence). The CDR3 spells CATSRETGRKMGQETQYF. The CDR3 nucleotides are TGTGCCACCAGCAGAGAAACCGGGAGGAAGATGGGGCAAGAGACCCAGTACTTC.

J is TRBJ1-2 and V is TRBV9, with TRBD1 matching over 7 bases. The CDR3 is 17 residues long. Germline-derived CDR1 and CDR2 are SGDLS and YYNGEE. The V gene end was trimmed by 3 bases and the J gene end by 5 bases; junction bases not matched to a gene: 16. In nucleotides, the CDR3 is TGTGCCAGCAGCGGACAGGGAGAGGTGTCTCTAGATTATGGCTACACCTTC. Its translation is CASSGQGEVSLDYGYTF.

This sequence joins TRBV5-1 and TRBJ2-1, with 10 positions matching TRBD1. Losses at the gene ends were 3 bases for V and 6 bases for J; bases not matched to a gene: 3. Germline V gene lookup returns CDR1 SGHRS and CDR2 YFSETQ. The CDR3 sequence is 14 residues long. The CDR3 nucleotides read TGCGCCAGCAGCTCCCGGGACAGGGGCAATGAGCAGTTCTTC. This translates into CASSSRDRGNEQFF.

The chain uses TRBV11-2 and TRBJ1-6; no clear D gene. V lost 2 bases and J lost 7, with 9 bases in between. Germline V gene lookup returns CDR1 SGHAT and CDR2 FQNNGV. The CDR3 extends over 14 amino acids. The CDR3 DNA sequence: TGTGCCAGCAGCTTAAACCTTCCCAATTCACCCCTCCACTTT. Protein sequence: CASSLNLPNSPLHF.

The chain carries TRBV7-4 and TRBJ2-1; TRBD2 matches 7 bases. The V segment lost 9 bases and the J segment 0 bases; nucleotides outside the gene matches: 5. CDR3 length equals 14 residues. CDR1 and CDR2 from the germline V gene are SGHVT and SQSDAQ. The CDR3 DNA sequence: TGTGCCAGGTTGAGGACTAGCTCCTACAATGAGCAGTTCTTC. Protein: CARLRTSSYNEQFF.

This clone came up once. The V gene is TRBV10-2, the J gene TRBJ2-3, with a possible D match to TRBD1 (6 bases). Trimming removed 1 base at V and 0 bases at J, with 8 bases between. This CDR3 comprises 15 residues. CDR1 WSHSY and CDR2 SAAADI come from the germline V gene. CDR3 bases: TGCGCCAGCAGTGAGTTCAGGGGAAGCACAGATACGCAGTATTTT. The encoded protein is CASSEFRGSTDTQYF.

The chain is built from TRBV5-1 and TRBJ2-7; 9 positions match TRBD1. Losses at the gene ends were 1 base for V and 1 base for J; bases not matched to a gene: 6. This CDR3 is 16 amino acids long. Germline CDR1 is SGHRS and CDR2 is YFSETQ. CDR3 in DNA: TGCGCCAGCAGCTTGACCCCGGGACAGGGATCCTACGAGCAGTACTTC. Protein product: CASSLTPGQGSYEQYF.

This clone was found a few times. The chain joins TRBV9 to TRBJ2-1; D may be TRBD1 (7 bases). Trimming stripped 7 bases from V and 8 bases from J, with 13 bases between. This CDR3 has 12 amino acids. Germline lookup yields CDR1 SGDLS and CDR2 YYNGEE. In nucleotides, the CDR3 is TGTGCCAGCGGTCAGGGGGGCGATGAGCAGTTCTTC. Translating gives CASGQGGDEQFF. The full variable domain, rest sourced from reference TRBV9 and TRBJ2-1, is DSGVTQTPKHLITATGQRVTLRCSPRSGDLSVYWYQQSLDQGLQFLIQYYNGEERAKGNILERFSAQQFPDLHSELNLSSLELGDSALYFCASGQGGDEQFFGPGTRLTVL.

This clone was observed a few times. The rearrangement uses TRBV30 and TRBJ1-1, with D perhaps matching TRBD1 (6 bases). Germline V gene lookup returns CDR1 GTSNPN and CDR2 SVGIG (reference sequence). This CDR3 has 12 residues. The V end was cut by 1 base, the J end by 11 bases, with 14 bases between. In DNA form, the CDR3 reads TGTGCCTGGAGTGCAGGGGAATTGGATGCTTTCTTT. Its translation is CAWSAGELDAFF.

The chain combines TRBV7-6 with TRBJ1-6, with D perhaps TRBD1 (6 bases). The CDR3 loop spans 17 amino acids. CDR1 SGHVS and CDR2 FNYEAQ come from the germline V gene. V shed 5 bases and J shed 3 bases, with 17 bases lying between them. CDR3 residues: CASSPSTGLGYNSPLHF. The CDR3, as DNA: TGTGCCAGCAGCCCGTCAACAGGGTTAGGCTATAATTCACCCCTCCACTTT. Combining the CDR3 with reference TRBV7-6 and TRBJ1-6 gives the whole variable domain GAGVSQSPRYKVTKRGQDVALRCDPISGHVSLYWYRQALGQGPEFLTYFNYEAQQDKSGLPNDRFSAERPEGSISTLTIQRTEQRDSAMYRCASSPSTGLGYNSPLHFGNGTRLTVT.

This clone was detected a few times. This may come from a read error, since a much larger clone is one base off. This sample includes further DNA sequences coding for the same CDR3. The rearrangement joins TRBV19 to TRBJ1-5; TRBD1 aligns across 9 bases. After removal of 2 bases from V and 5 bases from J, the junction contained 1 base not matched to a gene. Per the germline V gene, CDR1 is LNHDA and CDR2 is SQIVND (reference sequence). There are 14 residues in the CDR3. The CDR3: CASSIWTGDQPQHF. For the CDR3, the DNA is TGTGCCAGTAGTATATGGACAGGGGATCAGCCCCAGCATTTT.

This chain links TRBV7-3 with TRBJ2-1; 12 bases align to TRBD2. This CDR3 has 16 amino acids. The V gene's germline CDR1 is SGHTA and CDR2 FQGTGA. Germline trimming cut 1 base from V and 7 bases from J; bases unmatched to any gene: 5. CDR3: CASSLKGTSGGNEQFF. CDR3 DNA sequence: TGTGCCAGCAGCTTAAAGGGTACTAGCGGGGGGAATGAGCAGTTCTTC. The complete variable domain, with remaining parts taken from reference TRBV7-3 and TRBJ2-1, reads GAGVSQTPSNKVTEKGKYVELRCDPISGHTALYWYRQSLGQGPEFLIYFQGTGAADDSGLPNDRFFAVRPEGSVSTLKIQRTERGDSAVYLCASSLKGTSGGNEQFFGPGTRLTVL.

The chain employs TRBV6-5 and TRBJ2-3, with 13 bases aligning to TRBD2. Germline-derived CDR1 and CDR2 are MNHEY and SVGAGI. The length of the CDR3 is 16 residues. The J segment lost 2 bases and the V segment lost 6 bases, leaving 5 bases of the junction unmatched. CDR3 loop: CASSYGLAGDTDTQYF. In DNA, the CDR3 is TGTGCCAGCAGCTACGGACTAGCGGGGGACACAGATACGCAGTATTTT.

The chain carries TRBV7-8 and TRBJ1-5; 8 bases are a match to TRBD1. Germline lookup yields CDR1 SGHVS and CDR2 FQNEAQ. The CDR3 length is 15 residues. V gave up 5 bases and J gave up 3 bases; unmatched junction bases: 6. The CDR3 bases are TGTGCCAGCAGCCAGAGACAGGGGTCCAATCAGCCCCAGCATTTT. As protein: CASSQRQGSNQPQHF.

This clone has only a few counts. The V and J genes are TRBV4-1 and TRBJ1-2; no clear D gene. Deletions cut 0 bases from V and 2 bases from J, with 7 bases between. Germline V lookup: CDR1 MGHRA, CDR2 YSYEKL. This CDR3 is 14 amino acids long. CDR3 in amino acids: CASSQDGQNYGYTF. The CDR3 DNA reads as TGCGCCAGCAGCCAAGATGGCCAGAACTATGGCTACACCTTC.